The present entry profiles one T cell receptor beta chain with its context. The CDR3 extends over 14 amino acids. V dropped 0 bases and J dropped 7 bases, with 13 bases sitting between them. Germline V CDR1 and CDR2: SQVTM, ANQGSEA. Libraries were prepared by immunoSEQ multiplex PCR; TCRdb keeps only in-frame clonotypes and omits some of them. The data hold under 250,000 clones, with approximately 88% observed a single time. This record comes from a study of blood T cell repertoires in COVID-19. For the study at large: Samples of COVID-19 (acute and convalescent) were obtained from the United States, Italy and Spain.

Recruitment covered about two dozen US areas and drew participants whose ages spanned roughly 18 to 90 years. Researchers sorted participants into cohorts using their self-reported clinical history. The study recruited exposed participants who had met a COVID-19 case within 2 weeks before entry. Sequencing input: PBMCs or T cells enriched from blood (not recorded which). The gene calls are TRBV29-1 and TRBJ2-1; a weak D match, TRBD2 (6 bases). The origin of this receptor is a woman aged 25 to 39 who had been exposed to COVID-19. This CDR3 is CSVEERAAGNEQFF. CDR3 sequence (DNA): TGCAGCGTTGAAGAGAGGGCGGCGGGGAATGAGCAGTTCTTC.